These T cell receptor beta chains were read from a single sample in a study of T-cell reconstitution after alpha-beta-depleted transplantation in children. In TCRdb, the PCR reads were re-called with MiXCR into one record per CDR3 protein. The sample holds around 380,000 distinct CDR3 sequences; approximately 10% are singletons and the top ten take 4.5% to 7%. The sequencing used PBMCs from the stem cell graft donor, collected from the stem cell graft. The receptor set was obtained from a human donor who donated a stem cell graft to a child with acute myeloid leukemia. CDR3s include the opening cysteine and the closing phenylalanine or tryptophan. D genes are given only for firm matches. The size of a clone is reported for some rows only, either as once, few or many, or as a class for expanded clones.

cdr3_aa: CAPSGENTQYF
cdr3_nt: TGTGCCCCCAGCGGGGAAAATACGCAGTATTTT
d_call: TRBD2
j_call: TRBJ2-3
v_call: TRBV10-3
clone_size: few

cdr3_aa: CASSQDSGRLTGELFF
cdr3_nt: TGCGCCAGCAGCCAAGACAGCGGGAGGCTCACCGGGGAGCTGTTTTTT
d_call: TRBD2
j_call: TRBJ2-2
v_call: TRBV4-1
clone_size: -

cdr3_aa: CASPGGPFAYEQYF
cdr3_nt: TGTGCCAGCCCGGGGGGCCCTTTCGCCTACGAGCAGTACTTC
d_call: -
j_call: TRBJ2-7
v_call: TRBV12-3/TRBV12-4
clone_size: many

cdr3_aa: CASSQDQGLAPYNEQFF
cdr3_nt: TGTGCCAGCAGCCAAGACCAAGGACTAGCGCCCTACAATGAGCAGTTCTTC
d_call: TRBD2
j_call: TRBJ2-1
v_call: TRBV3-1
clone_size: few

cdr3_aa: CSVLPSGRATEAEQFF
cdr3_nt: TGCAGCGTGTTGCCTAGCGGGAGGGCCACGGAGGCTGAGCAGTTCTTC
d_call: TRBD2
j_call: TRBJ2-1
v_call: TRBV29-1
clone_size: few

cdr3_aa: CAGSAYGRQGDTQYF
cdr3_nt: TGTGCCGGCAGTGCATACGGCCGACAGGGAGATACGCAGTATTTT
d_call: TRBD1
j_call: TRBJ2-3
v_call: TRBV27
clone_size: -

cdr3_aa: CASSLSGAEAFF
cdr3_nt: TGTGCCAGCAGTTTATCGGGGGCTGAAGCTTTCTTT
d_call: -
j_call: TRBJ1-1
v_call: TRBV12-3/TRBV12-4
clone_size: -

cdr3_aa: CSASRGGSTDTQYF
cdr3_nt: TGCAGTGCTAGCCGCGGGGGGTCCACAGATACGCAGTATTTT
d_call: TRBD2
j_call: TRBJ2-3
v_call: TRBV20-1
clone_size: many

cdr3_aa: CASSRRDRDFTGELFF
cdr3_nt: TGTGCCAGCAGTCGCCGGGACAGGGATTTCACCGGGGAGCTGTTTTTT
d_call: TRBD1
j_call: TRBJ2-2
v_call: TRBV12-3/TRBV12-4
clone_size: few

cdr3_aa: CSARRDGNTEAFF
cdr3_nt: TGCAGTGCTCGTCGGGACGGGAACACTGAAGCTTTCTTT
d_call: -
j_call: TRBJ1-1
v_call: TRBV20-1
clone_size: few

cdr3_aa: CACSLGDRGVFWGSTEAFF
cdr3_nt: TGTGCCTGCAGTTTAGGGGACAGGGGGGTTTTTTGGGGGAGTACTGAAGCTTTCTTT
d_call: TRBD1
j_call: TRBJ1-1
v_call: TRBV12-3/TRBV12-4
clone_size: -

cdr3_aa: CSASDRWSYNSPLHF
cdr3_nt: TGCAGTGCGTCGGACAGGTGGTCCTATAATTCACCCCTCCACTTT
d_call: TRBD1
j_call: TRBJ1-6
v_call: TRBV20-1
clone_size: few

cdr3_aa: CASTPGGGSQETQYF
cdr3_nt: TGCGCCAGCACACCGGGCGGGGGATCCCAAGAGACCCAGTACTTC
d_call: TRBD2
j_call: TRBJ2-5
v_call: TRBV5-1
clone_size: few

cdr3_aa: CASRPRDRGDEQYF
cdr3_nt: TGTGCCAGCAGGCCCCGGGACAGGGGGGACGAGCAGTACTTC
d_call: TRBD1
j_call: TRBJ2-7
v_call: TRBV6-1
clone_size: few

cdr3_aa: CASSQAGKSYEQYF
cdr3_nt: TGTGCCAGCAGCCAAGCGGGGAAATCCTACGAGCAGTACTTC
d_call: TRBD2
j_call: TRBJ2-7
v_call: TRBV9
clone_size: -

cdr3_aa: CASSPPGQGALGTQYF
cdr3_nt: TGCGCCAGCAGCCCCCCCGGACAGGGGGCATTAGGGACCCAGTACTTC
d_call: TRBD1
j_call: TRBJ2-5
v_call: TRBV5-1
clone_size: -

cdr3_aa: CASSAGTSFRGSYEQYF
cdr3_nt: TGTGCCAGCAGCGCAGGGACTAGCTTCCGAGGGTCCTACGAGCAGTACTTC
d_call: TRBD2
j_call: TRBJ2-7
v_call: TRBV7-2
clone_size: few

cdr3_aa: CASGTGGHQPQHF
cdr3_nt: TGTGCTAGTGGTACAGGGGGTCATCAGCCCCAGCATTTT
d_call: TRBD1
j_call: TRBJ1-5
v_call: TRBV12-5
clone_size: -

cdr3_aa: CASSLSGHTYQETQYF
cdr3_nt: TGCGCCAGCAGCTTGTCGGGACACACGTACCAAGAGACCCAGTACTTC
d_call: -
j_call: TRBJ2-5
v_call: TRBV5-1
clone_size: -

cdr3_aa: CASSQPGQGGGILSGYTF
cdr3_nt: TGTGCCAGCAGCCAACCGGGACAGGGTGGTGGAATCCTATCTGGCTACACCTTC
d_call: TRBD1
j_call: TRBJ1-2
v_call: TRBV9
clone_size: few

cdr3_aa: CSVARGRTRVPGANVLTF
cdr3_nt: TGCAGCGTTGCCCGCGGAAGGACAAGGGTCCCCGGGGCCAACGTCCTGACTTTC
d_call: -
j_call: TRBJ2-6
v_call: TRBV29-1
clone_size: -

cdr3_aa: CASSLGARPTDTQYF
cdr3_nt: TGCGCCAGCAGCTTGGGTGCCCGGCCCACAGATACGCAGTATTTT
d_call: -
j_call: TRBJ2-3
v_call: TRBV5-1
clone_size: few

cdr3_aa: CSVEGSGYNEQFF
cdr3_nt: TGCAGCGTTGAAGGATCCGGGTACAATGAGCAGTTCTTC
d_call: -
j_call: TRBJ2-1
v_call: TRBV29-1
clone_size: many

cdr3_aa: CASSRDVYSNQPQHF
cdr3_nt: TGTGCCAGCAGCCGCGACGTCTATAGCAATCAGCCCCAGCATTTT
d_call: -
j_call: TRBJ1-5
v_call: TRBV6-1
clone_size: -

cdr3_aa: CASSFQAGVETQYF
cdr3_nt: TGTGCCAGCAGTTTCCAAGCGGGGGTGGAGACCCAGTACTTC
d_call: TRBD2
j_call: TRBJ2-5
v_call: TRBV6-5
clone_size: few

cdr3_aa: CSVDETGGTYGYTF
cdr3_nt: TGCAGCGTTGACGAGACAGGGGGGACCTATGGCTACACCTTC
d_call: TRBD1
j_call: TRBJ1-2
v_call: TRBV29-1
clone_size: -

cdr3_aa: CSVSTQSRVSGANVLTF
cdr3_nt: TGCAGCGTCTCCACTCAAAGTAGAGTCTCTGGGGCCAACGTCCTGACTTTC
d_call: -
j_call: TRBJ2-6
v_call: TRBV29-1
clone_size: many

cdr3_aa: CASSSHDRPTEAFF
cdr3_nt: TGTGCCAGCAGCTCCCACGACAGGCCCACTGAAGCTTTCTTT
d_call: -
j_call: TRBJ1-1
v_call: TRBV7-3
clone_size: -

cdr3_aa: CASSSYPYRPDTQYF
cdr3_nt: TGTGCCAGCAGCTCCTACCCCTATCGGCCAGATACGCAGTATTTT
d_call: -
j_call: TRBJ2-3
v_call: TRBV12-3/TRBV12-4
clone_size: few

cdr3_aa: CASSSLGPTTGELFF
cdr3_nt: TGTGCCAGCAGCTCGCTGGGTCCAACCACCGGGGAGCTGTTTTTT
d_call: -
j_call: TRBJ2-2
v_call: TRBV5-6
clone_size: few

cdr3_aa: CSVGLAGGETQYF
cdr3_nt: TGCAGCGTTGGGCTAGCGGGAGGCGAGACCCAGTACTTC
d_call: TRBD2
j_call: TRBJ2-5
v_call: TRBV29-1
clone_size: many

cdr3_aa: CASSLDAGGTAKNIQYF
cdr3_nt: TGTGCCAGCAGCTTAGATGCCGGGGGGACGGCCAAAAACATTCAGTACTTC
d_call: TRBD2
j_call: TRBJ2-4
v_call: TRBV11-2
clone_size: few

cdr3_aa: CASTKTQGGANQPQHF
cdr3_nt: TGTGCCAGCACCAAAACACAGGGAGGCGCGAATCAGCCCCAGCATTTT
d_call: -
j_call: TRBJ1-5
v_call: TRBV21-1
clone_size: few

cdr3_aa: CASSPTPRGQQETQYF
cdr3_nt: TGTGCCAGCAGCCCAACTCCCAGGGGACAGCAAGAGACCCAGTACTTC
d_call: TRBD1
j_call: TRBJ2-5
v_call: TRBV5-6
clone_size: -

cdr3_aa: CASSLVPTGIEETQYF
cdr3_nt: TGCGCCAGCAGCTTGGTCCCGACAGGGATAGAGGAGACCCAGTACTTC
d_call: TRBD1
j_call: TRBJ2-5
v_call: TRBV5-1
clone_size: -

cdr3_aa: CASSDVRDSRPYSNQPQHF
cdr3_nt: TGTGCCAGCAGCGACGTCCGGGACAGCCGTCCCTATAGCAATCAGCCCCAGCATTTT
d_call: TRBD1
j_call: TRBJ1-5
v_call: TRBV6-4
clone_size: -

cdr3_aa: CASSPTGGIYGYTF
cdr3_nt: TGTGCCAGCAGCCCGACGGGGGGGATCTATGGCTACACCTTC
d_call: -
j_call: TRBJ1-2
v_call: TRBV4-2
clone_size: few

cdr3_aa: CASSQGTKEKLFF
cdr3_nt: TGTGCCAGCAGTCAAGGGACAAAAGAAAAACTGTTTTTT
d_call: -
j_call: TRBJ1-4
v_call: TRBV12-3/TRBV12-4
clone_size: few

cdr3_aa: CASMAGPANTEAFF
cdr3_nt: TGTGCCAGCATGGCAGGGCCCGCGAACACTGAAGCTTTCTTT
d_call: -
j_call: TRBJ1-1
v_call: TRBV7-9
clone_size: -

cdr3_aa: CASSLVQGGANEKLFF
cdr3_nt: TGTGCCAGCAGCTTGGTTCAAGGGGGGGCTAATGAAAAACTGTTTTTT
d_call: -
j_call: TRBJ1-4
v_call: TRBV5-5
clone_size: -

cdr3_aa: CASSPLPDTQYF
cdr3_nt: TGTGCCAGCTCACCACTTCCAGATACGCAGTATTTT
d_call: -
j_call: TRBJ2-3
v_call: TRBV5-1
clone_size: many

cdr3_aa: CASSRRQERGGYTF
cdr3_nt: TGTGCCAGTAGTAGACGACAAGAGCGAGGTGGCTACACCTTC
d_call: -
j_call: TRBJ1-2
v_call: TRBV19
clone_size: -

cdr3_aa: CSARDRGLAYEQYF
cdr3_nt: TGCAGTGCTAGAGACAGGGGGCTTGCCTACGAGCAGTACTTC
d_call: TRBD1
j_call: TRBJ2-7
v_call: TRBV20-1
clone_size: many

cdr3_aa: CASTNLLNEKLFF
cdr3_nt: TGTGCCAGCACGAATTTACTTAATGAAAAACTGTTTTTT
d_call: -
j_call: TRBJ1-4
v_call: TRBV18
clone_size: few

cdr3_aa: CASSVTAGYVEQFF
cdr3_nt: TGTGCCAGCAGCGTAACGGCAGGGTACGTGGAGCAGTTCTTC
d_call: -
j_call: TRBJ2-1
v_call: TRBV9
clone_size: few

cdr3_aa: CATSGRTSGGTNYNEQFF
cdr3_nt: TGTGCCACCAGTGGAAGGACTAGCGGGGGGACAAACTACAATGAGCAGTTCTTC
d_call: TRBD2
j_call: TRBJ2-1
v_call: TRBV24-1
clone_size: few

cdr3_aa: CASSPGTGGSVSLHF
cdr3_nt: TGTGCCAGCAGCCCCGGGACAGGGGGCTCGGTGTCCCTCCACTTT
d_call: TRBD1
j_call: TRBJ1-6
v_call: TRBV7-9
clone_size: few

cdr3_aa: CSANYASGMGNEQFF
cdr3_nt: TGCAGTGCTAATTACGCGTCAGGGATGGGGAATGAGCAGTTCTTC
d_call: -
j_call: TRBJ2-1
v_call: TRBV20-1
clone_size: few

cdr3_aa: CSVENAASEAFF
cdr3_nt: TGCAGCGTTGAAAACGCAGCCTCTGAAGCTTTCTTT
d_call: -
j_call: TRBJ1-1
v_call: TRBV29-1
clone_size: few

cdr3_aa: CASSPSNGGRTEAFF
cdr3_nt: TGTGCCAGCAGCCCTTCTAATGGGGGCCGCACTGAAGCTTTCTTT
d_call: -
j_call: TRBJ1-1
v_call: TRBV7-3
clone_size: -

cdr3_aa: CASSLGPTRGVKDTQYF
cdr3_nt: TGTGCCAGCAGCTTAGGTCCTACCCGGGGGGTCAAGGATACGCAGTATTTT
d_call: TRBD2
j_call: TRBJ2-3
v_call: TRBV7-2
clone_size: -